This record covers a single TCR beta chain. Its cognate antigen is unknown. The CDR3 consists of 15 residues. V lost 4 bases to trimming and J lost 2 bases; unmatched junction nucleotides: 7. Germline CDR1 and CDR2: MDHEN and SYDVKM. This specimen belongs to a study of T cell responses to AZD1222 COVID-19 vaccine. Broader study findings: Donors in the cohort were predominantly white British and more often female, and clonal diversity was possibly underestimated. Two AZD1222 administrations were followed by greater Spike-specific TCR breadth and depth.

Only in-frame clones appear in the TCRdb table, and some are missing; sequencing was by immunoSEQ multiplex PCR. Of roughly 100,000 clones in the sample, about 88% are singletons; the top ten hold 35% to 45%. Pooled together were second doses at about 4 or about 12 weeks. The sequenced sample was peripheral blood, obtained 28 days after the second AZD1222 dose. This chain uses TRBV28 with TRBJ2-7; 8 bases map to TRBD1. This TCR derives from an adult who received the AZD1222 COVID-19 vaccine. CDR3 nucleotides: TGTGCCAGCAGTTCGCGACAGGGGAAAACCTACGAGCAGTACTTC. It codes for CASSSRQGKTYEQYF.